This T cell receptor (beta chain) is drawn from a study of blood T cell repertoires in COVID-19. Study summary: The United States, Italy and Spain supplied acute and convalescent COVID-19 samples.

Original handling: Quantification of nucleated cells was approximated via reference gene primer amplification. TCRdb keeps only in-frame clones here, not all; method: immunoSEQ multiplex PCR. For V, J and clone size, that table is used; D and trimming come from the DNA. Of a few hundred thousand clones listed, roughly 90% are singletons. CDR1 and CDR2 from the germline V gene are SGHTA and FQGTGA. The CDR3 runs to 13 residues. V lost 5 bases, J lost 2 bases, and 9 bases lay in between. The chain joins TRBV7-3 to TRBJ1-1; no definite D call. The TCR sequence derives from a man aged 35-49 years with active or convalescent COVID-19. The sample taken for sequencing was peripheral blood. The CDR3 is CASSKRGNTEAFF. The CDR3 DNA sequence: TGTGCCAGCAGCAAACGGGGAAACACTGAAGCTTTCTTT.